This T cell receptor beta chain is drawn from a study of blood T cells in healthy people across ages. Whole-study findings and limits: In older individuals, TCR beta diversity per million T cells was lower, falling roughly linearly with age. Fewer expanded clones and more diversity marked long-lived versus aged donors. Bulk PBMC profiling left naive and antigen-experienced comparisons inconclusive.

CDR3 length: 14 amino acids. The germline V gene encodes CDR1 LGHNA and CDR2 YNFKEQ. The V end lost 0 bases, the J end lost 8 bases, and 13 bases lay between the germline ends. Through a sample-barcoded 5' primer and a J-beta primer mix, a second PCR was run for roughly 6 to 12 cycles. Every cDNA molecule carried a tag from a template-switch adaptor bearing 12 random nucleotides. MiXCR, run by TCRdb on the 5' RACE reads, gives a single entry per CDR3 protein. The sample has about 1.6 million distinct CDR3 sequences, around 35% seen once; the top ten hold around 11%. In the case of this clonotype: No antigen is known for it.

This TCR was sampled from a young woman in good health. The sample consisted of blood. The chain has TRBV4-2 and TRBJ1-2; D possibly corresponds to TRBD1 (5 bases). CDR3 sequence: CASSQEGHFGGYTF. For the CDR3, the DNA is TGTGCCAGCAGCCAAGAGGGGCATTTTGGGGGCTACACCTTC.